This TCR beta chain originates from a study of control samples from healthy donors and cancer patients. Measured with immunoSEQ multiplex PCR; TCRdb has only the in-frame clones, and not every one. The sample yields 100,000 to 150,000 clones, under 90% seen once. V was shortened by 0 bases and J by 0 bases, with 9 bases between the two germline ends. CDR1 and CDR2 (germline): MNHNY, SVGAGI (reference sequence). The CDR3 has 15 amino acids. The clonotype was recovered from a man aged 50 to 60 with head and neck cancer. The sequenced sample was PBMCs. J is TRBJ2-7 and V is TRBV6-6; D call uncertain. This CDR3 is CASSYSIGSSYEQYF. The CDR3 DNA is TGTGCCAGCAGTTACTCGATAGGTAGCTCCTACGAGCAGTACTTC.